This T cell receptor (beta chain) was profiled in a study of CD8+CD57+ T cells in acquired aplastic anemia. Across the study: Sorted CD4+ and CD8+ cells gave an average of approximately 3.4 ug of DNA.

The template for TCR beta VDJ and CDR3 sequence profiling was genomic DNA. Each CDR3 protein is one row after TCRdb ran MiXCR on the reads. The data hold roughly 170,000 distinct CDR3 sequences, with about 50% observed a single time. On this clonotype: Its antigen remains unknown.

Whole-study findings and limits: Patients and controls shared some 29 CD8+ CDR3 sequences, which appeared highly expressed in patients and within their immunodominant clones.

Sequencing involved patients with CD8+CD57+ cell expansion previously shown by flow cytometry. All participating patients were living with severe acquired aplastic anemia. The sequenced sample consisted of sorted CD4+, CD8+, or CD8+CD57+ T cells (not recorded which) from PBMCs. The TCR originated in a human donor with aplastic anemia.

The CDR3 loop reads CASSLALTGTYSGANVLTF. DNA for the CDR3: TGTGCCAGCAGCTTAGCCCTCACAGGAACTTACTCTGGGGCCAACGTCCTGACTTTC. This chain joins TRBV7-6 and TRBJ2-6; weak D call: TRBD1 (5 bases). This CDR3 has 19 amino acids. V was cut by 0 bases and J by 0 bases, with 15 bases left in between. CDR1 and CDR2 from the germline V gene are SGHVS and FNYEAQ.